Presented here are 15 T cell receptor beta chains from one specimen sequenced in a study of shared clonotypes between healthy human individuals. Assay: immunoSEQ multiplex PCR; the TCRdb copy retains only in-frame clones and omits some. The sample shows millions of clones, about 93% of them seen only once. It was CD45RO-negative cells, positively selected for CCR7, that made up naive CD8 cells, with terminally differentiated effector memory CD45RA+ cells excluded. The source material was naive CD8+ T cells from PBMCs. These receptors came from a man between 18 and 35 years old in good health. Some clones in this sample may be carry-over from other donors' samples.

The chain combines TRBV6-5 with TRBJ1-5; D not certain. The CDR3 runs to 13 residues. V was shortened by 2 bases and J by 7 bases, with 9 bases between the two germline ends. The V gene's germline CDR1 is MNHEY and CDR2 SVGAGI. For the CDR3, the DNA is TGTGCCAGCAGTTACCAGGTACTGCAGCCCCAGCATTTT. This sequence encodes CASSYQVLQPQHF.

The chain is built from TRBV10-3 and TRBJ2-1; D not certain. V lost 7 bases and J lost 6, with 19 bases in between. From germline, CDR1 is ENHRY and CDR2 SYGVKD. This CDR3 comprises 15 residues. The CDR3 region is CAINENFSPPNEQFF. CDR3 coding DNA: TGTGCCATCAACGAAAACTTCTCCCCCCCCAATGAGCAGTTCTTC.

The J gene is TRBJ1-2, the V gene TRBV4-1; the D is unclear. Trimming cost V 0 bases and J 4 bases, with 9 bases left between them. Germline values: CDR1 MGHRA, CDR2 YSYEKL. The CDR3 has 14 residues. This CDR3 is CASSQDSVFYGYTF. The CDR3 bases are TGCGCCAGCAGCCAAGATTCGGTATTCTATGGCTACACCTTC.

This clone appeared a single time. The genes are TRBV29-1 and TRBJ2-3, with TRBD1 matching over 8 bases. Trimming cost V 4 bases and J 0 bases; bases outside gene matches: 9. The CDR3 loop spans 16 amino acids. CDR1 and CDR2 (germline): SQVTM, ANQGSEA. CDR3 sequence: CSVGRPGQASTDTQYF. CDR3 sequence (DNA): TGCAGCGTTGGCCGACCGGGACAGGCTAGCACAGATACGCAGTATTTT.

CDR3 coding DNA: TGCGCCAGCAGCCCAGGACTAGCGGGAGGAGTCGGCACAGATACGCAGTATTTT. This codes for CASSPGLAGGVGTDTQYF. The chain combines TRBV5-1 with TRBJ2-3, with 14 bases matching TRBD2. J gave up 1 base and V 4 bases, and 8 bases lay outside the gene matches. This CDR3 is built from 18 residues. Germline V lookup: CDR1 SGHRS, CDR2 YFSETQ.

This clone has just one count. The CDR3: CASSYSVNYGYTF. The CDR3 nucleotides are TGTGCCAGCAGTTACTCTGTGAACTATGGCTACACCTTC. The chain links TRBV6-5 to TRBJ1-2; no reliable D call. The CDR3 contains 13 residues. Trimming left V 0 bases short and J 2 bases short, with 4 bases between. The germline V gene encodes CDR1 MNHEY and CDR2 SVGAGI.

The rearrangement uses TRBV7-7 and TRBJ2-2; D is perhaps TRBD1 or TRBD2 (5 bases each). The CDR3 spans 16 residues. The ends were cut back, 9 bases at V and 3 bases at J, with 20 bases in the middle. CDR1 is SSHAT and CDR2 is FNYEAQ in the germline V gene (reference sequence). CDR3 bases: TGTGCCAGTAGTTTAACTTGGGACGGACACACCGGGGAGCTGTTTTTT. This gives the protein CASSLTWDGHTGELFF.

The rearrangement joins TRBV27 to TRBJ2-7; a possible D gene is TRBD2 (7 bases). The CDR3 loop spans 14 amino acids. V lost 8 bases to trimming and J lost 4 bases, with 18 bases between them. The germline V gene has CDR1 MNHEY and CDR2 SMNVEV (reference sequence). The CDR3 DNA follows: TGTGCCAGCGGCCCAAAGGGGGGGGAATACGAGCAGTACTTC. Translated, it gives CASGPKGGEYEQYF.

The chain joins TRBV5-8 to TRBJ2-7, with a tentative D call TRBD1 (7 bases). Germline CDR1 and CDR2: SGHTS and YDEGEE. The CDR3 runs 15 residues. Trimming shortened V by 0 bases and J by 2 bases, and 12 bases separated the two germline ends. The CDR3 spells CASSLARRGPYEQYF. In DNA form, the CDR3 reads TGTGCCAGCAGCTTGGCCCGGAGGGGGCCCTACGAGCAGTACTTC.

Comment on this clone: The same CDR3 can be traced to other DNA sequences in this sample. The chain couples TRBV27 to TRBJ1-1; weak D call: TRBD1 (5 bases). The CDR3 totals 13 residues. From germline, CDR1 is MNHEY and CDR2 SMNVEV (reference sequence). The V end lost 3 bases, the J end lost 5 bases, and 10 bases lay between the germline ends. The chain's CDR3 is CASSFGGGTEAFF. The CDR3 DNA reads TGTGCCAGCAGTTTCGGGGGGGGAACTGAAGCTTTCTTT.

The gene calls are TRBV27 and TRBJ2-1; 8 bases are shared with TRBD2. V lost 3 bases to trimming and J lost 0 bases; unmatched junction nucleotides: 4. The germline V gene encodes CDR1 MNHEY and CDR2 SMNVEV (reference sequence). The CDR3 is made up of 16 amino acids. CDR3: CASSLTSVNSYNEQFF. The DNA of the CDR3 is TGTGCCAGCAGTTTGACTAGCGTGAACTCCTACAATGAGCAGTTCTTC.

The chain recombines TRBV19 with TRBJ2-1; possibly TRBD2 for D (6 bases). Trimming took off 0 bases at V and 3 bases at J, with 15 bases between the two ends. This CDR3 is built from 17 residues. Germline CDR1 reads LNHDA; CDR2 reads SQIVND (reference sequence). This CDR3 reads CASSIDFGGGFYNEQFF. In DNA form, the CDR3 reads TGTGCCAGTAGTATAGATTTCGGGGGAGGTTTCTACAATGAGCAGTTCTTC. The full variable domain, rest sourced from reference TRBV19 and TRBJ2-1, is DGGITQSPKYLFRKEGQNVTLSCEQNLNHDAMYWYRQDPGQGLRLIYYSQIVNDFQKGDIAEGYSVSREKKESFPLTVTSAQKNPTAFYLCASSIDFGGGFYNEQFFGPGTRLTVL.

In its sample, this clone was seen once. The chain joins TRBV15 to TRBJ2-1; 13 nucleotides agree with TRBD2. Germline CDR1 and CDR2: LNHNV and YYDKDF (reference sequence). With 5 bases clipped from V and 0 bases from J, the junction kept 4 bases outside the gene matches. There are 17 residues in the CDR3. The CDR3: CATSGGLAGSSYNEQFF. The CDR3 nucleotides read TGTGCCACCAGCGGGGGACTAGCGGGGAGCTCCTACAATGAGCAGTTCTTC.

The rearrangement links TRBV14 to TRBJ2-3; TRBD2 matches 11 bases. Trimming removed 3 bases from V and 4 bases from J; junction bases left unmatched: 15. Germline V lookup: CDR1 SGHDN, CDR2 FVKESK. The CDR3 runs to 19 residues. The CDR3 loop is CASSQGLAAPRREADTQYF. DNA for the CDR3: TGTGCCAGCAGCCAGGGACTAGCGGCCCCTAGGAGGGAAGCAGATACGCAGTATTTT.

The chain recombines TRBV27 with TRBJ2-3, with 8 nucleotides matching TRBD1. Germline-derived CDR1 and CDR2 are MNHEY and SMNVEV (reference sequence). The CDR3 is 15 amino acids. V shed 4 bases and J 6 bases; nucleotides not matched to a gene: 9. The CDR3 loop reads CASSSIDRGLDTQYF. The DNA of the CDR3 is TGTGCCAGCAGTTCCATTGACAGGGGACTTGATACGCAGTATTTT.